This record concerns one T cell receptor (beta chain) sequence. With 8 bases clipped from V and 4 bases from J, the junction kept 10 bases outside the gene matches. There are 14 residues in the CDR3. In germline, CDR1 is MNHNS, CDR2 SASEGT. The sample originates from a study of cytomegalovirus exposure and HLA in healthy donors. 60 Vbeta and 13 Jbeta primers were used in PCR. The repertoire was sequenced with immunoSEQ multiplex PCR; TCRdb's copy has only in-frame clones and lacks some. The top ten hold over 2.5% of the sample, which has about 65,000 clones, 78% seen once. This receptor was obtained from a girl between 10 and 17 years old in good health and CMV-seropositive. Sequenced input: PBMCs. The chain links TRBV6-1 to TRBJ1-2; 7 positions agree with TRBD1. CDR3 amino acids: CASHQIRTGYGYTF. In DNA form, the CDR3 reads TGTGCCAGCCATCAAATTAGGACAGGCTATGGCTACACCTTC.